The 26 T cell receptor beta chains listed next were all sequenced from one sample in a study of Ad26.COV2.S vaccination and SARS-CoV-2 variants. Stated treatment: some 20 received Ad26.COV2.S at low or high dose, single or two shots; about five received placebo; per-sample allocation not given. Day 63 following the first vaccine or placebo injection was when the samples were taken. Profiling relied on immunoSEQ multiplex PCR, and the TCRdb table lists in-frame clones only, not all of them. The repertoire holds a few hundred thousand clones, about nine tenths seen once, with roughly 3.6% in the top ten. The sample here was peripheral blood, taken in a trial of Ad26.COV2.S vaccine versus placebo. These receptors originate from a person aged 18 to 65 who received the Ad26.COV2.S COVID-19 vaccine or a placebo.

The J gene is TRBJ1-4, the V gene TRBV5-1; weak D call: TRBD1 (5 bases). The CDR3 loop spans 14 amino acids. Trimming cost V 0 bases and J 10 bases, with 13 bases left between them. CDR1 and CDR2 from the germline V gene are SGHRS and YFSETQ. The CDR3 here is CASSLAQVEGKLFF. CDR3 DNA: TGCGCCAGCAGCTTGGCACAGGTCGAGGGAAAACTGTTTTTT. Full variable domain (missing parts from reference TRBV5-1 and TRBJ1-4): KAGVTQTPRYLIKTRGQQVTLSCSPISGHRSVSWYQQTPGQGLQFLFEYFSETQRNKGNFPGRFSGRQFSNSRSEMNVSTLELGDSALYLCASSLAQVEGKLFFGSGTQLSVL.

V and J are TRBV3-1 (or the pseudogene TRBV3-2) and TRBJ1-2; a possible D gene is TRBD1 (5 bases). V was trimmed by 6 bases and J by 6 bases, leaving 11 bases between them. This CDR3 has 12 amino acids. Germline loops: CDR1 LGHDT, CDR2 YNNKEL (reference sequence). CDR3: CASRLGGNGYTF. The CDR3 bases are TGTGCCAGCAGATTGGGGGGAAATGGCTACACCTTC.

The sample holds one count of this clone. The genes are TRBV19 and TRBJ2-7, with a weak D call TRBD1 (6 bases). Trimming removed 3 bases at V and 2 bases at J, with 8 bases between. Germline V lookup: CDR1 LNHDA, CDR2 SQIVND (reference sequence). The CDR3 runs 13 residues. CDR3 sequence: CASSMDRTYEQYF. As DNA, the CDR3 is TGTGCCAGTAGTATGGACAGAACCTACGAGCAGTACTTC.

The CDR3 DNA is TGTGCCAGTACCGTCGGGGTAGGGAATTCACCCCTCCACTTT. Residues: CASTVGVGNSPLHF. The rearrangement links TRBV19 to TRBJ1-6; no firm D call. This CDR3 has 14 residues. Germline CDR1 and CDR2: LNHDA and SQIVND (reference sequence). V lost 7 bases, J lost 7 bases, and 14 bases lay in between.

The chain uses TRBV4-1 and TRBJ1-6; TRBD1 agrees at 9 bases. Per the germline V gene, CDR1 is MGHRA and CDR2 is YSYEKL. With 3 bases clipped from V and 6 bases from J, the junction kept 3 bases outside the gene matches. The length of the CDR3 is 15 residues. The CDR3 DNA reads as TGCGCCAGCAGCCAGGGACAGGGATTTAATTCACCCCTCCACTTT. Its translation: CASSQGQGFNSPLHF.

The chain employs TRBV4-2 and TRBJ1-2; D is perhaps TRBD1 (5 bases). CDR3 length: 17 amino acids. Germline CDR1 reads LGHNA; CDR2 reads YNFKEQ. V was trimmed by 1 base and J by 4 bases, leaving 19 bases between them. The CDR3 DNA reads as TGTGCCAGCAGCCAAGGACCTTTGACAGAAACGATCTATGGCTACACCTTC. Translation gives CASSQGPLTETIYGYTF.

The chain employs TRBV4-1 and TRBJ2-5, with 10 bases that match TRBD1. Germline CDR1 and CDR2: MGHRA and YSYEKL. V lost 4 bases and J lost 3; bases outside the gene matches: 11. The CDR3 contains 17 residues. The CDR3 reads CASSRVPGQGRKETQYF. The CDR3 bases are TGCGCCAGCAGCCGGGTCCCGGGACAGGGGAGGAAAGAGACCCAGTACTTC.

The gene calls are TRBV6-2 or TRBV6-3 and TRBJ2-1; no clear D gene. Germline CDR1 reads MNHEY; CDR2 reads SVGEGT. The CDR3 runs 13 residues. Trimming shortened V by 4 bases and J by 4 bases, and 8 bases separated the two germline ends. In nucleotides, the CDR3 is TGTGCCAGCAGTTCACAGTCTTACAATGAGCAGTTCTTC. This gives the protein CASSSQSYNEQFF.

This clone was recorded a few times. This sequence joins TRBV4-2 and TRBJ1-5; 9 positions agree with TRBD1. The germline V gene has CDR1 LGHNA and CDR2 YNFKEQ. The CDR3 contains 17 residues. Losses at the gene ends were 0 bases for V and 6 bases for J; bases not matched to a gene: 9. The CDR3 loop is CASSQDRAGTGSQPQHF. Here the CDR3 DNA reads TGTGCCAGCAGCCAAGATAGGGCCGGGACAGGGTCTCAGCCCCAGCATTTT.

The rearrangement joins TRBV3-1 (or the pseudogene TRBV3-2) to TRBJ1-3; 10 nucleotides agree with TRBD1. This CDR3 spans 16 amino acids. The germline V gene encodes CDR1 LGHDT and CDR2 YNNKEL (reference sequence). With V trimmed by 1 base and J by 4 bases, 4 bases remained unmatched. Here the CDR3 reads CASSQAGQGLGNTIYF. CDR3 bases: TGTGCCAGCAGCCAAGCGGGACAGGGGCTAGGAAACACCATATATTTT.

This chain connects TRBV7-9 to TRBJ2-7; a possible D gene is TRBD2 (5 bases). There are 14 residues in the CDR3. Trimming shortened V by 1 base and J by 4 bases, and 11 bases separated the two germline ends. Germline V gene lookup returns CDR1 SEHNR and CDR2 FQNEAQ (reference sequence). CDR3: CASSLVPGSYEQYF. Written as DNA, the CDR3 is TGTGCCAGCAGCTTAGTTCCGGGGAGTTACGAGCAGTACTTC.

The chain uses TRBV6-1 and TRBJ1-6; tentative D call: TRBD1 (6 bases). Per the germline V gene, CDR1 is MNHNS and CDR2 is SASEGT. The germline V and J ends were trimmed by 3 bases and 3 bases, with 9 bases remaining between them. CDR3 length: 15 residues. CDR3 region: CASSEGGSYNSPLHF. In DNA form, the CDR3 reads TGTGCCAGCAGTGAGGGGGGCAGCTATAATTCACCCCTCCACTTT.

The chain recombines TRBV4-3 with TRBJ2-3, with TRBD2 matching over 10 bases. Germline V gene data show CDR1 as LGHNA and CDR2 as YSLEER. CDR3 length: 18 amino acids. V dropped 0 bases and J dropped 0; count of bases not matched to a gene: 6. The DNA of the CDR3 is TGCGCCAGCAGCCAAGATGGGGTAGCGGGGGGTAGCACAGATACGCAGTATTTT. It translates to CASSQDGVAGGSTDTQYF.

The CDR3 here is CASSHSGPPTNEKLFF. CDR3 nucleotides: TGCGCCAGCAGCCACTCAGGGCCCCCAACTAATGAAAAACTGTTTTTT. The chain links TRBV4-1 to TRBJ1-4, with TRBD1 as a possible D gene (5 bases). V was pared by 3 bases and J by 0 bases, with 11 bases between. CDR1 and CDR2 from the germline V gene are MGHRA and YSYEKL. The CDR3 extends over 16 amino acids.

V and J are TRBV15 and TRBJ2-3, with 7 bases lining up with TRBD1. The V segment lost 0 bases and the J segment 4 bases; nucleotides outside the gene matches: 4. Germline assignment: CDR1 LNHNV and CDR2 YYDKDF (reference sequence). The CDR3 has 15 amino acids. The CDR3 nucleotides read TGTGCCACCAGCAGAGACGACAGGGCCCCAGATACGCAGTATTTT. Protein sequence: CATSRDDRAPDTQYF.

The gene calls are TRBV7-8 and TRBJ2-7, with D maybe TRBD2 (6 bases). Trimming removed 5 bases at V and 4 bases at J, with 15 bases between. From germline, CDR1 is SGHVS and CDR2 FQNEAQ. This CDR3 spans 14 amino acids. Here the CDR3 reads CASSLLRGNYEQYF. The CDR3 DNA reads as TGTGCCAGCAGCCTACTACGGGGGAATTACGAGCAGTACTTC.

V usage is TRBV12-3 or TRBV12-4 and J usage is TRBJ2-7; D gene uncertain. There are 12 residues in the CDR3. Trimming shortened V by 0 bases and J by 5 bases, and 5 bases separated the two germline ends. In DNA, the CDR3 is TGTGCCAGCAGTTTAGCGCGTCACGAGCAGTACTTC. As protein: CASSLARHEQYF.

The genes are TRBV3-1 (or the pseudogene TRBV3-2) and TRBJ2-7; maybe TRBD2 (5 bases). V was trimmed by 1 base and J by 3 bases, leaving 19 bases between them. Germline V gives CDR1 LGHDT, CDR2 YNNKEL (reference sequence). CDR3 length equals 17 residues. CDR3 loop: CASSQGELRALGYEQYF. CDR3 in DNA: TGTGCCAGCAGCCAAGGGGAATTGCGGGCGCTTGGCTACGAGCAGTACTTC.

V gene TRBV24-1 combines with J gene TRBJ1-1; weak D call: TRBD1 (5 bases). CDR1 KGHDR and CDR2 SFDVKD come from the germline V gene. Trimming took 8 bases from V and 4 from J, leaving 13 bases between them. CDR3 size: 13 residues. CDR3 sequence: CATTETRGTEAFF. The DNA of the CDR3 is TGTGCCACCACTGAAACGAGGGGCACTGAAGCTTTCTTT.

With regard to this clone: Distinct nucleotide sequences in the sample also encode this CDR3. The chain carries TRBV9 and TRBJ2-2, with 9 positions matching TRBD2. Trimming cost V 4 bases and J 3 bases; bases outside gene matches: 4. This CDR3 has 15 residues. Germline CDR1 reads SGDLS; CDR2 reads YYNGEE. The CDR3 sequence: CASSLRLADTGELFF. The CDR3 DNA reads TGTGCCAGCAGCCTTAGACTAGCGGACACCGGGGAGCTGTTTTTT. Full variable domain (remainder filled in from reference TRBV9 and TRBJ2-2): DSGVTQTPKHLITATGQRVTLRCSPRSGDLSVYWYQQSLDQGLQFLIQYYNGEERAKGNILERFSAQQFPDLHSELNLSSLELGDSALYFCASSLRLADTGELFFGEGSRLTVL.

V usage is TRBV4-2 and J usage is TRBJ1-3; D remains ambiguous. Per the germline V gene, CDR1 is LGHNA and CDR2 is YNFKEQ. The V and J ends lost 0 bases and 1 base respectively, with 7 bases between them. The CDR3 is 15 residues long. Here the CDR3 reads CASSQDGKSGNTIYF. Here the CDR3 DNA reads TGTGCCAGCAGCCAAGATGGGAAATCTGGAAACACCATATATTTT.

The rearrangement links TRBV29-1 to TRBJ2-5; D possibly corresponds to TRBD1 (6 bases). CDR3 length: 15 amino acids. Germline CDR1 is SQVTM and CDR2 is ANQGSEA. V was cut by 1 base and J by 3 bases, with 15 bases left in between. The CDR3 sequence is CSVEGRQAVEETQYF. In DNA, the CDR3 is TGCAGCGTTGAAGGCCGACAGGCAGTAGAAGAGACCCAGTACTTC.

The chain carries TRBV19 and TRBJ1-6; D may be TRBD1 (5 bases). The CDR3 has 16 residues. Germline CDR1 is LNHDA and CDR2 is SQIVND (reference sequence). V was trimmed by 4 bases and J by 0 bases, leaving 10 bases between them. Here the CDR3 DNA reads TGTGCCAGTAGTAACCTAGACAGCTCCTATAATTCACCCCTCCACTTT. Translating it yields CASSNLDSSYNSPLHF.

This chain joins TRBV4-1 and TRBJ2-2; maybe TRBD1 (5 bases). V dropped 4 bases and J dropped 3 bases, with 9 bases sitting between them. In germline, CDR1 is MGHRA, CDR2 YSYEKL. There are 14 residues in the CDR3. CDR3 residues: CASSPRVDTGELFF. The DNA for the CDR3 is TGCGCCAGCAGCCCCAGGGTGGACACCGGGGAGCTGTTTTTT.

This clone was seen just once. The chain is built from TRBV14 and TRBJ1-1, with D uncertain. CDR3 length: 15 amino acids. The germline gives CDR1 SGHDN, CDR2 FVKESK. Trimming took 0 bases from V and 5 from J, leaving 13 bases between them. In DNA, the CDR3 is TGTGCCAGCAGCCAAGATCTAAACGGTGGGACTGAAGCTTTCTTT. Protein: CASSQDLNGGTEAFF.

The rearrangement links TRBV9 to TRBJ2-7; no firm D call. Trimming shortened V by 0 bases and J by 1 base, and 11 bases separated the two germline ends. CDR3 size: 15 residues. CDR1 is SGDLS, CDR2 YYNGEE, per germline. CDR3 in amino acids: CASSVAVGHSYEQYF. For the CDR3, the DNA is TGTGCCAGCAGCGTAGCAGTAGGCCATTCCTACGAGCAGTACTTC. Looking up the rest from reference TRBV9 and TRBJ2-7 gives the full variable domain: DSGVTQTPKHLITATGQRVTLRCSPRSGDLSVYWYQQSLDQGLQFLIQYYNGEERAKGNILERFSAQQFPDLHSELNLSSLELGDSALYFCASSVAVGHSYEQYFGPGTRLTVT.